The clone carrying this TCR beta chain was detected a few times. Its specificity is unknown. The data were taken from a study of vaccination and CD4 T cells after COVID-19. Study at large: Four females and six males made up the convalescents, two of whom were Hispanic.

An Oncomine TCR Beta short-read assay was used to sequence the DNA from cultured CD4+ T cells. MiXCR was run by TCRdb on the PCR reads, yielding one entry per CDR3 protein. In the table there are over 6,500 distinct CDR3 sequences, 20% to 25% of which are singletons. V lost 7 bases to trimming and J lost 7 bases; unmatched junction nucleotides: 16. Germline loops: CDR1 MNHNS, CDR2 SASEGT. The CDR3 totals 18 residues. Study outcomes and limitations: SARS-CoV-2-reactive clonotypes showed a nonsignificant median rise from about 20 to 38.

The treatment was: roughly 11-day PBMC culture with coronavirus spike peptide pools or control peptides (ViraFEST assay). Positive tests by PCR, dated March to December 2020, predated US Alpha, Beta and Delta variants. From the approximately ten-day cultures, CD4+ T cells were isolated by negative selection. Sample: CD4+ T cells from blood, cultured in vitro, taken after SARS-CoV-2 vaccination. The chain is built from TRBV6-1 and TRBJ2-3; 14 bases are a match to TRBD2. This clonotype was obtained from a human donor who had recovered from COVID-19. The CDR3 region is CASTHGGGLAGAWYTQYF. The CDR3 DNA sequence: TGTGCCAGCACCCACGGAGGGGGACTAGCGGGGGCTTGGTATACGCAGTATTTT.